Following are 10 T cell receptor beta chains from one sample sequenced in a study of T cell responses to AZD1222 COVID-19 vaccine. Measured with immunoSEQ multiplex PCR; TCRdb has only the in-frame clones, and not every one. The top ten clones hold less than 6% of a sample with around 100,000 clones, more than 85% of them seen once. The sample was peripheral blood, taken on day 0 of AZD1222 vaccination. Every receptor here comes from an adult in good health.

V and J are TRBV12-5 and TRBJ2-1; 8 nucleotides match TRBD2. V dropped 2 bases and J dropped 15; count of bases not matched to a gene: 6. Germline CDR1 and CDR2: LGHNT and FRNRAP. This CDR3 has 12 residues. CDR3 protein: CASGLNAGGLFF. CDR3 sequence (DNA): TGTGCTAGTGGTTTGAATGCGGGGGGTCTGTTCTTC. The variable domain in full, completed from reference TRBV12-5 and TRBJ2-1, reads DARVTQTPRHKVTEMGQEVTMRCQPILGHNTVFWYRQTMMQGLELLAYFRNRAPLDDSGMPKDRFSAEMPDATLATLKIQPSEPRDSAVYFCASGLNAGGLFFGPGTRLTVL.

This clone was detected only a few times. The chain uses TRBV7-8 and TRBJ1-4; D is perhaps TRBD1 (5 bases). Trimming pared 8 bases from V and 0 bases from J, leaving 10 bases between. CDR3 length: 14 residues. CDR1 and CDR2 (germline): SGHVS, FQNEAQ. The CDR3 region is CASCRETTNEKLFF. CDR3 nucleotide sequence: TGTGCCAGCTGCAGGGAAACAACTAATGAAAAACTGTTTTTT.

This chain joins TRBV29-1 and TRBJ2-3; 7 nucleotides align to TRBD1. V lost 8 bases and J lost 2; bases outside the gene matches: 7. Looked up from germline, CDR1 is SQVTM and CDR2 is ANQGSEA. The CDR3 runs 13 residues. CDR3 bases: TGCAGCACGGAGACAGGGCACACAGATACGCAGTATTTT. This translates into CSTETGHTDTQYF.

This clone came up a few times. J is TRBJ2-7 and V is TRBV11-2; D may correspond to TRBD1 or TRBD2 (5 bases each). The CDR3 totals 14 residues. Per germline, CDR1 SGHAT and CDR2 FQNNGV. V lost 5 bases to trimming and J lost 3 bases, with 14 bases between them. The CDR3 DNA is TGTGCCAGCAGCCATACGGGACCCGGCTACGAGCAGTACTTC. It yields the protein CASSHTGPGYEQYF.

V usage is TRBV9 and J usage is TRBJ1-3; 9 positions agree with TRBD1. V gave up 4 bases and J gave up 4 bases; unmatched junction bases: 3. Germline V gene lookup returns CDR1 SGDLS and CDR2 YYNGEE. The CDR3 consists of 14 residues. This chain's CDR3 is CASSRTGEGNTIYF. CDR3 sequence (DNA): TGTGCCAGCAGCCGGACAGGGGAAGGAAACACCATATATTTT.

Of note for this clone: At one boundary the junction diverges from the germline segment, which might be a read error. V gene TRBV7-7 combines with J gene TRBJ2-1; the match to TRBD1 covers 7 bases. The germline V gene has CDR1 SSHAT and CDR2 FNYEAQ (reference sequence). CDR3 length: 15 residues. The DNA of the CDR3 is TGTGCTAGCAGCTCGGGACAGAGCTCCTACAATGAGCAGTTCTTC. It translates to CASSSGQSSYNEQFF.

J is TRBJ2-5 and V is TRBV2; D not certain. There are 10 residues in the CDR3. Germline CDR1 SNHLY, CDR2 FYNNEI. V lost 4 bases to trimming and J lost 4 bases, with 1 base between them. As DNA, the CDR3 is TGTGCCAGCAGTGGAGAGACCCAGTACTTC. Protein: CASSGETQYF.

The chain is built from TRBV7-2 and TRBJ1-2; a possible D gene is TRBD1 (5 bases). Trimming took off 4 bases at V and 5 bases at J, with 23 bases between the two ends. Germline CDR1 reads SGHTA; CDR2 reads FQGNSA. The CDR3 has 17 residues. Here the CDR3 DNA reads TGTGCCAGCAGCTCGCCCGGGGGAGGGAAAGGTGATTATGGCTACACCTTC. Its protein is CASSSPGGGKGDYGYTF.

Note on this clone: Other DNA sequences of this sample code for an identical CDR3. V gene TRBV6-5 combines with J gene TRBJ1-1; D is perhaps TRBD1 (5 bases). Germline V CDR1 and CDR2: MNHEY, SVGAGI. The CDR3 covers 14 residues. Trimming took off 0 bases at V and 3 bases at J, with 8 bases between the two ends. The CDR3 sequence is CASSYSRGDTEAFF. DNA of the CDR3: TGTGCCAGCAGTTACTCGAGAGGGGACACTGAAGCTTTCTTT.

This clone appeared a single time. The rearrangement links TRBV25-1 to TRBJ2-5, with 9 bases that match TRBD1. CDR3 length: 13 residues. V was clipped by 4 bases and J by 5 bases; unmatched bases: 2. Per germline, CDR1 MGHDK and CDR2 SYGVNS. The DNA of the CDR3 is TGTGCCAGCAGTGGAGGACAGGGGGAGACCCAGTACTTC. As protein: CASSGGQGETQYF.